Sequencing of this T cell receptor beta chain was carried out in a study of T cell clonotyping in hematopoietic cell transplantation. General study findings and limits: Recipient TCR diversity dropped after transplant; expanded clonotypes rose from day 30 to 180. Few recipient clonotypes overlapped donors; over 97% were de novo at given depth.

Comment on this clone: Its antigen is still unknown.

The CDR3 length is 12 residues. Germline V gene lookup returns CDR1 SEHNR and CDR2 FQNEAQ (reference sequence). V was clipped by 6 bases and J by 1 base, with 6 bases between them. Data came from immunoSEQ multiplex PCR; TCRdb stores just in-frame clones and leaves some out. The sample includes about 41,000 clones, 95% of them seen just once. This TCR was sampled from a man in his thirties or forties in good health. Some clones in this sample may be carry-over from other donors' samples. The J gene is TRBJ1-2, the V gene TRBV7-9, with D hard to call. The sequencing input was peripheral blood mononuclear cells. The CDR3 loop is CASRPFNYGYTF. CDR3 DNA sequence: TGTGCCAGCAGACCTTTTAACTATGGCTACACCTTC.